This T cell receptor (beta chain) is drawn from a study of Graves' ophthalmopathy and Graves' hyperthyroidism (dated 2018 in TCRdb). Some background on the complete study: Hyperthyroidism was defined as stable when no progression to ophthalmopathy occurred within 18 months of follow-up. To explore V-J signatures that separate ophthalmopathy from hyperthyroidism, a discovery set of about a hundred patients was enrolled, consisting of 40 to 45 with ophthalmopathy and roughly 57 with stable hyperthyroidism. In five or six hyperthyroidism patients, T-cell repertoires of thyroid tissue and blood were compared. For independent validation, a separate cohort was made up of 18 hyperthyroidism patients plus 17 patients who later progressed from hyperthyroidism to ophthalmopathy. TCR beta repertoire signatures were used to distinguish Graves' ophthalmopathy from Graves' hyperthyroidism and to predict progression to ophthalmopathy. After sampling, hyperthyroidism patients received methimazole starting at 30 mg daily, and ophthalmopathy patients received high-dose intravenous methylprednisolone. In total, 135 blood samples were TCR-sequenced: 43 ophthalmopathy, some 75 hyperthyroidism and approximately 17 hyperthyroidism-to-ophthalmopathy patients.

For repertoire sequencing, TCR beta CDR3 regions were amplified from RNA transcripts. The first round was an RT-PCR using HTBI primers with the Qiagen OneStep RT-PCR kit, and this first round was followed by a second-round multiplex PCR, then size selection and purification. Libraries were sequenced paired-end with 100 bp reads on an Illumina HiSeq2000. Per the authors' processing: Reads were processed with SOAPnuke, discarding reads with adapters, uncalled bases, mean Phred below 15, or no exact constant-primer or identifier match. High-quality paired reads were merged with COPE v1.2.5. Each unique nucleotide sequence was defined as a clonotype, and clonotypes were aligned to IMGT TRB V, D and J references with MiTCR v1.1. The analysis was limited to V-J combinations with a frequency above 0.0001, which together covered more than 98% of repertoires. For each V-J combination, a TCR clonal expansion and chaos score was defined as the ratio of F50 clonal expansion to chaos observed in the TCRdist matrix. Welch's t-statistics and random forest were used to narrow the features down to 13 V-J combinations, which were then fed into a naive Bayes classifier. The Morisita-Horn index was used to measure how similar the thyroid and blood repertoires were. TCRdb passed the public sequencing reads through fastp at Q25 and MiXCR, retaining productive beta sequences. When rows share a CDR3 protein, they turn into one entry using the most common DNA and genes. What appears here as the V and J calls and clone size reflects TCRdb's work, not the paper's. The sample profile shows 1 million to 1.3 million distinct CDR3 sequences; about 40% of them were found once. Around 10% of the sample comes from the top ten.

A remark on this clonotype: Its antigen remains unidentified. The sample holds no much larger clone one base away, and base qualities are not on file.

V has 0 bases trimmed and J has 7 bases trimmed; junction bases matching no gene number 5. The germline V gene (reference sequence) yields LNHNV for CDR1 and YYDKDF for CDR2. The CDR3 holds 15 amino acids from the cysteine to the phenylalanine. Only the CDR3 DNA stays, 45 bases, in frame from base 1. Hyperthyroidism patients were newly diagnosed, with disease duration under 2 months, and aged 18 to 65 years. Patients were excluded if they had other autoimmune diseases, uncontrolled infections, pregnancy or lactation. Diagnosis was based on clinical symptoms, serum thyroxine, TRAb, thyroid ultrasound and orbital computed tomography. Trizol reagent was used to extract the total RNA, and its quality was then checked on an Agilent 2100 Bioanalyzer. Study-wide findings and limitations: In cross-validation, the 13-signature model distinguished ophthalmopathy from stable hyperthyroidism with around 86% sensitivity and about 81% specificity, while in the test set the corresponding values were approximately 80% and 75%. In validation, the model predicted ophthalmopathy progression with about 70% sensitivity and roughly 78% specificity; eleven to twelve predicted patients were CT-confirmed with GO in a median of about 6.1 months. Most expanded thyroid clonotypes with a frequency above 0.001 also appeared in blood, which suggests that blood repertoires may reflect the immune response in the thyroid. Sample size was not statistically predetermined, and group allocation was not concealed from the investigators.

The TCR sequence derives from an adult man with Graves' hyperthyroidism. Sequencing was performed on peripheral blood or thyroid tissue (not recorded which). The chain is assembled from TRBV15 and TRBJ1-4; the junction holds 7 bases that match TRBD1. The nucleotides read TGTGCCACCAGCAGAGACAGGGACAGCCTTGAAAAACTGTTTTTT. This codes for CATSRDRDSLEKLFF.